The source of this T cell receptor (beta chain) is a study of blood T cell repertoires in COVID-19 (dated by TCRdb to about 2020). Study-level background: The collaborator samples originated in the United States, Italy and Spain and spanned the acute and convalescent phases of COVID-19. The material from the prospective study consisted of cDNA or gDNA derived from T cells, B-cell-depleted T cells, or PBMCs. Subjects who had been exposed to COVID-19, were actively infected with it, or had recovered from it provided the deeply sampled blood TCRbeta repertoires that made up the dataset. The repertoires were released in a freely available public database meant as a resource for research on the immune response to SARS-CoV-2. The samples were drawn from the first 160 participants of the ongoing ImmuneRACE study and from roughly 1,300 subjects provided by 6 global collaborators. Nearly every sample came with metadata listing a de-identified subject ID, COVID-19 status, age in years and sex. Where HLA class I and class II types were available, the types were taken from metadata supplied by the sample provider, not from assay-based typing. What the study reported, not specific to this receptor: Clinical and demographic metadata were provided uncurated, with the amount varying by source and participant.

Whole blood was collected in K2EDTA tubes by collaborating institutions according to the institutions' own protocols. Collaborator samples were shipped for TCRbeta analysis as frozen whole blood, isolated PBMCs, or DNA extracted from either sample type. The immunoSEQ Assay, a bias-controlled multiplex PCR, was used to amplify TCRbeta CDR3 regions from genomic DNA. The published analysis was carried out like this. The number of nucleated cells in each sample was estimated from the amplification of reference gene primers within the assay. To quantify the absolute abundance of each unique TCRbeta CDR3 rearrangement, sequence reads were collapsed and filtered. For each sample, productive Simpson clonality was calculated by taking the square root of Simpson's diversity index across productive rearrangements. TCRdb obtained this table from immuneACCESS and retained in-frame rearrangements with V and J assigned. These tables miss some clones; where compared with another copy, unresolved V genes account for less than half of the shortfall, and the remainder is unexplained. V and J calls and clone size come straight from that table; D and trimming were deduced from the DNA. The sample table contains 95,000 to 110,000 clones; only one count was recorded for approximately 88% of them. The ten most abundant clones make up 6.8% of the sample.

Points on this clone: Its antigen has not been determined. No base-level quality is on record; no much larger clone is a single base apart.

Based on the germline V gene, the CDR1 and CDR2 sequences are SNHLY and FYNNEI. V gives up 6 bases and J gives up 1 base, and the segment between their germline ends measures 15 bases. The CDR3 has 15 amino acids, counting the end cysteine and phenylalanine. The retained sequence is limited to the CDR3, 45 bases, with the frame set at the first base. This receptor chain uses TRBV2 and TRBJ1-2; a weak D assignment points to TRBD1 (6 bases agree). The sequenced sample consisted of peripheral blood. The origin of this receptor is a man aged 45-60 years with active or convalescent COVID-19. The CDR3 protein: CASSLRTVLNYGYTF. The base sequence is TGTGCCAGCAGCCTTCGGACAGTCCTTAACTATGGCTACACCTTC.